This T cell receptor (beta chain) was obtained from a study of cytomegalovirus exposure and HLA in healthy donors. PCR employed 60 Vbeta and 13 Jbeta primers. Clones were sequenced by immunoSEQ multiplex PCR, and TCRdb holds only the in-frame ones, with some missing. The sample comprises fewer than 350,000 clones, about 90% of which are singletons, and 2% to 3% rests with the top ten. General study points: Reported performance of the classifier showed diagnosis of cytomegalovirus status with high specificity and sensitivity. Some TCR beta chains (164 of them) were listed as cytomegalovirus-associated. Earlier analysis yielded a pattern in which most TCR beta V segments were productive about 90% or about 30% of the time.

CDR1 is SGHRS and CDR2 is YFSETQ in the germline V gene. Between the trimmed V and J ends, which lost 1 base and 5 bases, there was a span of 4 bases. This CDR3 has 12 amino acids. Details on this clone: Its antigen is undetermined.

The specimen was PBMCs. The chain uses TRBV5-1 and TRBJ2-1; D remains ambiguous. The source of this sequence is a woman aged 18-29 years in good health and CMV-seronegative. The DNA of the CDR3 is TGCGCCAGCAGCTTGATAGACAATGAGCAGTTCTTC. Amino acids: CASSLIDNEQFF.